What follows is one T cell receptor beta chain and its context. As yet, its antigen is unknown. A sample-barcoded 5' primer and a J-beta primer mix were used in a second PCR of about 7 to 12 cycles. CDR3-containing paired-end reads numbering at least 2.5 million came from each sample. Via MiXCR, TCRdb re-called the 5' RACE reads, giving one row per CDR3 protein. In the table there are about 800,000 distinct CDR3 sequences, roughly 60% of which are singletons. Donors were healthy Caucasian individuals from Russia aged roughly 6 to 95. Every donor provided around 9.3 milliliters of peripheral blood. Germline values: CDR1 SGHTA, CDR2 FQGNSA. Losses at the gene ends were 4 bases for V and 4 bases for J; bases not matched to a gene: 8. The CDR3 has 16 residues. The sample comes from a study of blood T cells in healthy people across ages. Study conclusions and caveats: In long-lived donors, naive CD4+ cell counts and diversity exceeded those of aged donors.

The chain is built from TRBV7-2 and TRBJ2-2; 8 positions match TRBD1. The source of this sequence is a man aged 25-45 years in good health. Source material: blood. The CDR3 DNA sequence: TGTGCCAGCAGCTCCTCCCCGACAGGGGCCACCGGGGAGCTGTTTTTT. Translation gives CASSSSPTGATGELFF.